Described below is a single T cell receptor (beta chain) sequence and its context. CDR3 size: 13 residues. V was trimmed by 5 bases and J by 8 bases, leaving 15 bases between them. Looked up from germline, CDR1 is LGHNA and CDR2 is YSLEER. Primers used in a second PCR of roughly 6 to 12 cycles were a sample-barcoded 5' primer and a J-beta primer mix. MiXCR, run by TCRdb on the 5' RACE reads, gives a single entry per CDR3 protein. This sample has 750,000 or so distinct CDR3 sequences; 20% to 30% occur once, and the top ten carry just under 9.5%. The source of the sample is a study of blood T cells in healthy people across ages. This same sample was also part of a study on T cells of mothers and their children.

V usage is TRBV4-3 and J usage is TRBJ1-2, with D maybe TRBD1 (6 bases). Input material: blood. This TCR derives from a boy between 10 and 17 years old in good health. This CDR3 reads CASSEQGMGGYTF. CDR3 DNA: TGCGCCAGCAGCGAACAGGGAATGGGAGGCTACACCTTC.